These 4 T cell receptor beta chains were all obtained from the same sample, sequenced in a study of cytomegalovirus exposure and HLA in healthy donors. The PCR made use of 60 Vbeta and 13 Jbeta primers. Sequenced by immunoSEQ multiplex PCR; TCRdb stores in-frame clones only, minus some. The sample lists about 98,000 clones, under 80% occurring once. The sequencing input was PBMCs. All receptors derive from a male donor in good health and CMV-seronegative.

The V gene is TRBV2, the J gene TRBJ2-7, with a tentative D call TRBD1 (6 bases). The germline V gene encodes CDR1 SNHLY and CDR2 FYNNEI. Trimming took 6 bases from V and 3 from J, leaving 9 bases between them. This CDR3 comprises 12 residues. The CDR3, as DNA: TGTGCCAGCAGAAGGGGGAACTACGAGCAGTACTTC. Translated: CASRRGNYEQYF.

The V call is TRBV5-4, the J call TRBJ1-2; tentatively, D is TRBD1 (6 bases). V was pared by 4 bases and J by 0 bases, with 7 bases between. From germline, CDR1 is SGHNT and CDR2 YYREEE (reference sequence). This CDR3 comprises 13 residues. This CDR3 reads CASSRTANYGYTF. CDR3 DNA sequence: TGTGCCAGCAGCAGGACAGCTAACTATGGCTACACCTTC.

The chain recombines TRBV5-8 with TRBJ2-7; 8 bases line up with TRBD2. This CDR3 comprises 13 residues. Unmatched junction bases numbered 8, after V lost 9 bases and J lost 3 bases. Germline CDR1 reads SGHTS; CDR2 reads YDEGEE. The CDR3, as DNA: TGTGCCACCCCGGGGGGGGGCGTCTACGAGCAGTACTTC. Amino acids: CATPGGGVYEQYF.

The J gene is TRBJ2-2, the V gene TRBV2; 9 bases are a match to TRBD1. Unmatched junction bases numbered 2, after V lost 6 bases and J lost 0 bases. The V gene's germline CDR1 is SNHLY and CDR2 FYNNEI. CDR3 length: 15 residues. The CDR3 DNA follows: TGTGCCAGCAGGAGACAGGGGGCGAACACCGGGGAGCTGTTTTTT. Protein: CASRRQGANTGELFF.